This entry features one TCR beta chain sequence. These data originate in a study of cytomegalovirus exposure and HLA in healthy donors. The V gene's germline CDR1 is MNHEY and CDR2 SMNVEV (reference sequence). This CDR3 has 16 amino acids. PCR primers comprised 60 Vbeta and 13 Jbeta primers. This table comes from immunoSEQ multiplex PCR, and its TCRdb copy is limited to in-frame clones, with some not included. This sample has about 150,000 clones, with 84% found just once. This chain connects TRBV27 to TRBJ2-5; 7 bases align to TRBD1. The last part of the DNA fits TRBJ2-7 better; the J call may be wrong. Sequenced input: PBMCs. The receptor was isolated from a boy aged 2-9 years in good health and CMV-seronegative. Here the CDR3 reads CASSLSKGDSSYEQYF. CDR3 bases: TGTGCCAGCAGTTTATCGAAAGGGGACAGCTCCTACGAGCAGTACTTC.